Described below is a single TCR beta chain sequence and its context. Its antigen remains unknown. Amplification used 60 Vbeta primers and 13 Jbeta primers. Assay: immunoSEQ multiplex PCR; the TCRdb copy retains only in-frame clones and omits some. Among about 190,000 clones listed, 85% were seen once. The source of the sample is a study of cytomegalovirus exposure and HLA in healthy donors. Study-level background: Membership in the Caucasian-associated ancestry cluster was found for 81% of 398 genotyped donors. Findings of the study overall: Sequencing depth across donors, presence/absence analyses assumed, was roughly uniform. In vitro, a few CMV-associated chains proved specific for CMV antigens.

The CDR3 is 18 amino acids. The ends lost 3 bases at V and 6 bases at J; junction bases unmatched: 12. Per the germline V gene, CDR1 is KGHSH and CDR2 is LQKENI. The sample taken for sequencing was PBMCs. The chain carries TRBV18 and TRBJ2-1; 12 nucleotides line up with TRBD2. The receptor was isolated from a boy aged 2 to 9 in good health and CMV-seronegative. In nucleotides, the CDR3 is TGTGCCAGCTCACCTCTCAATCCCGGACTAGCGGGACTCAATGAGCAGTTCTTC. This translates into CASSPLNPGLAGLNEQFF. The complete variable domain, with remaining parts taken from reference TRBV18 and TRBJ2-1, reads NAGVMQNPRHLVRRRGQEARLRCSPMKGHSHVYWYRQLPEEGLKFMVYLQKENIIDESGMPKERFSAEFPKEGPSILRIQQVVRGDSAAYFCASSPLNPGLAGLNEQFFGPGTRLTVL.